A selection of T cell receptor beta chains follows, all from one sample in a study of read filtering for tumor transcriptome and immune sequencing. TCRdb re-derived calls from the reads in MiXCR, one entry per CDR3 protein. The sample shows tens of thousands of distinct CDR3 sequences, less than 15% of them seen only once. Sequencing input: a population of CD138-negative cells sorted from bone marrow. The source is a donor at least 40 years old with multiple myeloma. The CDR3 runs from the conserved cysteine through the conserved F or W. The D gene is left open where the match is weak. Size is omitted from some rows. Given values are once, few, many or a class for expanded clones.

j_call | clone_size | v_call | d_call | cdr3_aa | cdr3_nt
TRBJ2-7 | many | TRBV20-1 | - | CSAVLAEKYEQYF | TGCAGTGCAGTCTTAGCGGAGAAGTACGAGCAGTACTTC
TRBJ1-1 | many | TRBV20-1 | - | CSARDARDTEAFF | TGCAGTGCTAGGGACGCCCGGGACACTGAAGCTTTCTTT
TRBJ2-1 | many | TRBV20-1 | - | CSANTGYNEQFF | TGCAGTGCTAACACAGGGTACAATGAGCAGTTCTTC
TRBJ1-5 | many | TRBV30 | - | CAWEDSLGQPQHF | TGTGCCTGGGAAGACAGTCTTGGGCAGCCCCAGCATTTT
TRBJ1-2 | many | TRBV12-3/TRBV12-4 | - | CASTPDGNPNYGYTF | TGTGCCAGCACCCCGGACGGAAACCCCAACTATGGCTACACCTTC
TRBJ2-1 | many | TRBV7-9 | - | CASSFTGPVKDNEQFF | TGTGCCAGCAGCTTTACGGGTCCAGTAAAAGACAATGAGCAGTTCTTC
TRBJ2-1 | many | TRBV2 | TRBD2 | CASRGLAIEQFF | TGTGCCAGCCGGGGACTAGCAATTGAGCAGTTCTTC
TRBJ1-1 | many | TRBV20-1 | TRBD1 | CSARRQGSEAFF | TGCAGTGCTAGGAGACAGGGTAGTGAAGCTTTCTTT
TRBJ2-1 | many | TRBV11-3 | TRBD1 | CASSPGGAEDEQFF | TGTGCCAGCAGTCCAGGGGGCGCCGAGGATGAGCAGTTCTTC
TRBJ1-5 | - | TRBV12-3/TRBV12-4 | - | CASGPDPKPQHF | TGTGCCAGCGGCCCCGACCCCAAGCCCCAGCATTTT
TRBJ2-1 | many | TRBV29-1 | TRBD2 | CSVVLAVTYNEQFF | TGCAGCGTGGTACTAGCGGTAACCTACAATGAGCAGTTCTTC
TRBJ2-1 | many | TRBV19 | TRBD1 | CASSLAWGQIPYNEQFF | TGTGCCAGTAGTCTAGCATGGGGACAGATCCCCTACAATGAGCAGTTCTTC
TRBJ2-7 | - | TRBV5-4 | TRBD2 | CASSPWTSGRNEQYF | TGTGCCAGCAGCCCATGGACTAGCGGGAGAAACGAGCAGTACTTC
TRBJ2-7 | many | TRBV28 | TRBD2 | CASRTSGNSWEQYF | TGTGCCAGCCGGACTAGCGGGAACTCTTGGGAGCAGTACTTC
TRBJ2-3 | few | TRBV9 | TRBD2 | CASSVGAGDQDTQYF | TGTGCCAGCAGCGTAGGAGCGGGAGATCAAGATACGCAGTATTTT
TRBJ2-1 | many | TRBV12-3/TRBV12-4 | - | CASSLREARNEQFF | TGTGCCAGCAGTTTGCGGGAAGCCCGCAATGAGCAGTTCTTC
TRBJ2-4 | - | TRBV2 | - | CASSEVLQGIQYF | TGTGCCAGCAGTGAAGTTCTCCAAGGCATTCAGTACTTC
TRBJ2-1 | - | TRBV7-2 | TRBD2 | CASSSDAGGPNEQFF | TGTGCCAGCAGCTCAGATGCGGGAGGGCCCAATGAGCAGTTCTTC
TRBJ2-7 | many | TRBV29-1 | TRBD1 | CSVRPTRDSKGEQYF | TGCAGCGTTCGACCCACTCGGGACAGCAAAGGCGAGCAGTACTTC
TRBJ1-1 | many | TRBV12-3/TRBV12-4 | - | CASSLSRLEGDTEAFF | TGTGCCAGCAGTTTAAGCCGTTTAGAGGGGGACACTGAAGCTTTCTTT
TRBJ2-5 | many | TRBV7-2 | - | CASSLRAKLEGETQYF | TGTGCCAGCAGCCTCCGGGCGAAGCTGGAAGGAGAGACCCAGTACTTC
TRBJ2-5 | few | TRBV20-1 | - | CSARVRGLVGETQYF | TGCAGTGCTAGAGTAAGGGGCCTTGTCGGAGAGACCCAGTACTTC
TRBJ1-1 | many | TRBV21-1 | - | CASTSQLPDTEAFF | TGTGCCAGCACCTCACAGCTGCCTGACACTGAAGCTTTCTTT
TRBJ2-2 | many | TRBV24-1 | - | CATSDLPSGGDTGELFF | TGTGCCACCAGTGATTTGCCATCCGGGGGCGACACCGGGGAGCTGTTTTTT
TRBJ1-5 | many | TRBV7-9 | - | CASSFSGNQPQHF | TGTGCCAGCAGCTTTTCCGGGAATCAGCCCCAGCATTTT
TRBJ2-5 | many | TRBV15 | - | CATSRDSSGEQYF | TGTGCCACCAGCAGAGACTCATCTGGGGAGCAGTACTTC
TRBJ2-1 | - | TRBV6-2/TRBV6-3 | - | CASSPPEGSLVEQFF | TGTGCAAGCAGTCCCCCGGAAGGGTCCCTCGTAGAGCAGTTCTTC
TRBJ2-3 | many | TRBV5-1 | - | CASSFGGNPDTQYF | TGCGCCAGCAGCTTCGGCGGGAACCCAGATACGCAGTATTTT
TRBJ2-7 | many | TRBV27 | - | CATQLRDSSYEQYF | TGTGCCACTCAGCTCCGGGACTCCTCCTACGAGCAGTACTTC
TRBJ2-5 | many | TRBV29-1 | TRBD1 | CSVELTGGAETQYF | TGCAGCGTTGAGCTGACAGGGGGCGCAGAGACCCAGTACTTC
TRBJ2-1 | many | TRBV30 | - | CAWSVKGEQFF | TGTGCCTGGAGTGTAAAAGGGGAGCAGTTCTTC
TRBJ2-1 | many | TRBV6-2/TRBV6-3 | TRBD2 | CASSYIWTSGRNNEQFF | TGTGCCAGCAGTTACATTTGGACTAGCGGGAGGAACAATGAGCAGTTCTTC
TRBJ2-2 | - | TRBV7-2 | TRBD2 | CTSSYDPAGGSRTGGLFF | TGTACCAGCAGTTATGACCCAGCGGGAGGGTCTAGAACCGGGGGGCTGTTTTTT
TRBJ1-3 | many | TRBV7-6 | - | CASSSRGAGNTIYF | TGTGCCAGCAGCTCTAGGGGGGCAGGAAACACCATATATTTT
TRBJ2-1 | many | TRBV7-2 | - | CASSPWMSYNEQFF | TGTGCCAGCAGCCCTTGGATGTCCTACAATGAGCAGTTCTTC
TRBJ1-1 | few | TRBV28 | TRBD1 | CASSLQSGTGGFMNTEAVF | TGTGCCAGCAGTTTACAAAGCGGGACAGGGGGTTTCATGAACACTGAGGCTGTCTTT
TRBJ2-6 | many | TRBV7-9 | TRBD1 | CASSNRDRYSGANVLTF | TGTGCCAGCAGCAACCGGGACAGGTACTCTGGGGCCAACGTCCTGACTTTC